This is a list of T cell receptor beta chains from one sample in a study of T cells in localized non-small cell lung cancer. Produced via immunoSEQ multiplex PCR; TCRdb's table is partial and in-frame only. The sample has roughly 1,700 clones, roughly 20% seen once. Sequenced material: normal lung tissue next to the tumor, taken before any cancer treatment. The receptor source for this set is a male donor at least 60 years old with stage III squamous cell lung carcinoma. Each CDR3 is given with its conserved first and last residue. The D gene is left open where the match is weak. Clone size appears in some rows only: once, few, many, or a class for an expanded clone.

NA	NA	TRBJ2-3	TRBV5-1	TGCGCCAGCCGCCACAGGGATTTCACAGATACGCAGTATTTT	CASRHRDFTDTQYF
medium-sized	NA	TRBJ1-5	TRBV11-3	TGTGCCAGCAGCTTCGACGTAAACAATCAGCCCCAGCATTTT	CASSFDVNNQPQHF
few	TRBD2	TRBJ2-2	TRBV6-8	TGTGCCAGCAGGACTAGCGGGGACACCGGGGAGCTGTTTTTT	CASRTSGDTGELFF
few	NA	TRBJ2-3	TRBV9	TGTGCCAGCAGCGTAAAGTTCCATGATACGCAGTATTTT	CASSVKFHDTQYF
few	NA	TRBJ2-2	TRBV11-3	TGTGCCAGCAGCTCCCTTGGACGGACCACCGGGGAGCTGTTTTTT	CASSSLGRTTGELFF
few	TRBD1	TRBJ2-7	TRBV11-3	TGTGCCAGCAGCCCTAGGACAGGCCTAACCTACGAGCAGTACTTC	CASSPRTGLTYEQYF
few	NA	TRBJ2-7	TRBV19	TGTGCCAGTAGTTCGGACAGTATTGGAGGGTGGCAGTACTTC	CASSSDSIGGWQYF
few	NA	TRBJ1-4	TRBV12-5	TGTGCTACCCGTCGAAACGATGAAAAACTGTTTTTT	CATRRNDEKLFF
few	NA	TRBJ1-1	TRBV7-2	TGTGCCAGCAGCTTATGGCAGGGCGATGAAGCTTTCTTT	CASSLWQGDEAFF
few	TRBD2	TRBJ2-1	TRBV11-3	TGTGCCAGCAGCATCAAGCGGGGGGTGGGCAATGAGCAGTTCTTC	CASSIKRGVGNEQFF
few	NA	TRBJ1-2	TRBV15	TGTGCCACCAGCAGAGAGAGGGGGGGCTATGGCTACACCTTC	CATSRERGGYGYTF
NA	NA	TRBJ1-6	TRBV6-8	TGTGCCAGCAGTGCCCGGGCCAGACCTTATAATTCACCCCTCCACTTT	CASSARARPYNSPLHF
few	TRBD1	TRBJ1-1	TRBV11-3	TGTGCCAGCAGCCTGACAGGGGATGGGTTCACTGAAGCTTTCTTT	CASSLTGDGFTEAFF
few	NA	TRBJ2-1	TRBV15	TGTGCCACCAGCGGGGGGCTAGCCTCCTACAATGAGCAGTTCTTC	CATSGGLASYNEQFF
NA	NA	TRBJ1-5	TRBV7-6	TGTGCCAGCAGCTTAGGGGGGAATGGAAGGCAGCCCCAGCATTTT	CASSLGGNGRQPQHF
few	NA	TRBJ2-6	TRBV12-5	TGTGCTAGTGCCCCTCCGAATTCTGGGGCCAACGTCCTAACTTTC	CASAPPNSGANVLTF
NA	TRBD1	TRBJ2-5	TRBV19	TGTGCCAGTAGTGCGACAGGGGCTCAGACCCAGTACTTC	CASSATGAQTQYF
NA	NA	TRBJ2-3	TRBV6-8	TGTGCCAGCAGTCGGACACAACGCACAGATACGCAGTATTTT	CASSRTQRTDTQYF
NA	NA	TRBJ2-7	TRBV10-2	TGCGCCAGCAGTGTAGGGGGGCTGTACGAGCAGTACTTC	CASSVGGLYEQYF
NA	TRBD1	TRBJ2-2	TRBV10-2	TGCGCCAGCAGAGACAGGGGTTGGGACGGGGAGCTGTTTTTT	CASRDRGWDGELFF
NA	NA	TRBJ2-3	TRBV30	TGTGCCTGGAATCCCCGGGGGGCGCTGGGAGATACGCAGTATTTT	CAWNPRGALGDTQYF
NA	TRBD1	TRBJ2-1	TRBV9	TGTGCCAGCAGCTCCGGGGACAGAACCTACAATGAGCAGTTCTTC	CASSSGDRTYNEQFF
NA	NA	TRBJ2-2	TRBV11-3	TGTGCCAGCAGCGTCGACACAAACACCGGGGAGCTGTTTTTT	CASSVDTNTGELFF
NA	TRBD1	TRBJ1-2	TRBV18	TGTGCCAGCTCACCAGGGGACAGGGATGGCTACACCTTC	CASSPGDRDGYTF
NA	TRBD2	TRBJ2-1	TRBV10-2	TGCGCCAGCAGTGAGTCGGGCCTAGCGGGGGCCGTTAGCTCCTACAATGAGCAGTTCTTC	CASSESGLAGAVSSYNEQFF
NA	NA	TRBJ2-3	TRBV18	TGTGCCAGCTCACCACATTGGGCGCAAAACAGGCACCCTCGAACAGATACGCAGTATTTT	CASSPHWAQNRHPRTDTQYF
medium-sized	NA	TRBJ1-2	TRBV6-8	TGTGCCACCGCCCCGGACAGCTATGGCTACACCTTC	CATAPDSYGYTF
NA	NA	TRBJ2-5	TRBV5-1	TGCGCCAGCAGCGACCCTCGGGGGACGGAGACCCAGTACTTC	CASSDPRGTETQYF
NA	TRBD1	TRBJ2-3	TRBV23-1	TGCGCCAGCAGTCAATCTGGGACAGGTAAAGATACGCAGTATTTT	CASSQSGTGKDTQYF